The clone carrying this TCR beta chain was seen more than once but under ten times. Its specificity is unknown. Drawn from each donor were 7.5 to 10 milliliters of peripheral blood. Per sample, extraction of total RNA gave at least 5.5 micrograms in every case. The sample belongs to a study of blood T cells in healthy people across ages. Regarding the study as a whole: Samples with more naive T cells showed higher observed beta diversity.

A second 7 to 11 cycle PCR used barcoded and J-beta primers. TCRdb re-called the 5' RACE reads with MiXCR, one entry per CDR3 protein. The sample has over 1,500,000 distinct CDR3 sequences; about two fifths are singletons. The CDR3 totals 15 residues. V was pared by 2 bases and J by 6 bases, with 7 bases of the junction left unmatched. The germline CDR1 and CDR2 sequences are SNHLY and FYNNEI. Sequenced material: blood. The V call is TRBV2, the J call TRBJ2-7; 10 bases line up with TRBD1. This receptor was taken from a human donor in good health. Here the CDR3 DNA reads TGTGCCAGCAGTGAAAGACAGGGGGCGGTTTCCGAGCAGTACTTC. Its protein is CASSERQGAVSEQYF. Based on the CDR3 plus reference TRBV2 and TRBJ2-7, the full variable domain is EPEVTQTPSHQVTQMGQEVILRCVPISNHLYFYWYRQILGQKVEFLVSFYNNEISEKSEIFDDQFSVERPDGSNFTLKIRSTKLEDSAMYFCASSERQGAVSEQYFGPGTRLTVT.